This T cell receptor (beta chain) was identified during a study of Graves' ophthalmopathy and Graves' hyperthyroidism. In its sample, this clonotype was seen many times. This CDR3 has 15 residues. Germline CDR1 is SNHLY and CDR2 is FYNNEI. J gave up 6 bases and V 7 bases, and 13 bases lay outside the gene matches. Scientists amplified the TCR beta CDR3 regions from RNA transcripts. An opening RT-PCR round employed HTBI primers and preceded a second-round multiplex PCR. TCRdb analysed the multiplex PCR reads with MiXCR anew, one entry per CDR3 protein. The sample holds 150,000 to 200,000 distinct CDR3 sequences; approximately 38% are singletons and the top ten take around 5.8%.

The chain joins TRBV2 to TRBJ2-7, with 9 bases aligning to TRBD2. The TCR comes from a woman between 40 and 50 years old with Graves' ophthalmopathy. The material sequenced was peripheral blood. The CDR3 bases are TGTGCCAGCACCTATCCGGGACTAGCTACTCCCGAGCAGTACTTC. Its translation: CASTYPGLATPEQYF.